A selection of T cell receptor beta chains follows, all from one sample in a study of beta chain features in type 1 diabetes. The method was immunoSEQ multiplex PCR; TCRdb's version includes in-frame clones alone and lacks a portion of them. The table shows 200,000 to 250,000 clones, with approximately 15% occurring only once. Sequencing was performed on naive CD4+ T cells from blood. These receptors were obtained from a young man with type 1 diabetes. The CDR3 runs from the conserved cysteine through the conserved F or W. The D gene is left open where the match is weak. Clone size is stated in some rows and not others, as once, few, many or a class when expanded.

NA	TRBJ1-2	TRBV7-9	NA	CASSARGAYYGYTF	TGTGCCAGCAGCGCCCGGGGGGCGTACTATGGCTACACCTTC
NA	TRBJ2-4	TRBV20-1	few	CSASGENIQYF	TGCAGTGCTAGCGGGGAGAACATTCAGTACTTC
NA	TRBJ1-4	TRBV11-2	few	CASSLDRSNEKLFF	TGTGCCAGCAGCTTAGACAGAAGTAATGAAAAACTGTTTTTT
NA	TRBJ2-5	TRBV6-5	few	CASRRGSQETQYF	TGTGCCAGCAGAAGGGGCAGCCAAGAGACCCAGTACTTC
NA	TRBJ2-2	TRBV5-4	few	CASSQGGSGTGELFF	TGTGCCAGCAGCCAAGGTGGGAGTGGCACCGGGGAGCTGTTTTTT
NA	TRBJ1-4	TRBV9	NA	CASSVAGGTNEKLFF	TGTGCCAGCAGCGTAGCGGGGGGAACTAATGAAAAACTGTTTTTT
NA	TRBJ2-2	TRBV19	few	CASSTRLPGAGELFF	TGTGCCAGTAGTACCCGACTCCCAGGGGCCGGGGAGCTGTTTTTT
TRBD2	TRBJ2-7	TRBV18	few	CASSAGTRGYHEQYF	TGTGCCAGCTCCGCCGGGACTAGAGGATACCACGAGCAGTACTTC
NA	TRBJ2-1	TRBV5-1	NA	CASSNRDFNEQFF	TGCGCCAGCAGCAACCGGGACTTTAATGAGCAGTTCTTC
NA	TRBJ2-7	TRBV18	NA	CASSPSQEYEQYF	TGTGCCAGCTCACCATCGCAGGAATACGAGCAGTACTTC
TRBD1	TRBJ2-5	TRBV7-2	few	CASSPGQGTETQYF	TGTGCCAGCAGCCCGGGACAGGGGACGGAGACCCAGTACTTC
NA	TRBJ2-7	TRBV5-1	NA	CASSRQVGDEQYF	TGCGCCAGCAGCCGACAGGTTGGAGACGAGCAGTACTTC
TRBD2	TRBJ2-7	TRBV28	NA	CASSLQPSGIGSYEQYF	TGTGCCAGCAGTTTACAACCTAGCGGGATAGGCTCCTACGAGCAGTACTTC
NA	TRBJ2-1	TRBV6-6	NA	CATEGAASNEQFF	TGTGCCACCGAAGGGGCCGCCAGCAATGAGCAGTTCTTC
TRBD2	TRBJ2-1	TRBV7-9	NA	CASSRAGAALGEQFF	TGTGCCAGCAGCAGAGCGGGGGCCGCTCTCGGTGAGCAGTTCTTC
NA	TRBJ2-1	TRBV5-4	NA	CASSIDTNEQFF	TGTGCCAGCAGCATTGACACCAATGAGCAGTTCTTC
TRBD1	TRBJ2-7	TRBV6-6	NA	CASSTRDRGLSYEQYF	TGTGCCAGCAGCACCCGGGACAGGGGCCTATCCTACGAGCAGTACTTC
TRBD1	TRBJ2-7	TRBV5-1	NA	CASSWGDRETHEQYF	TGCGCCAGCAGCTGGGGGGACAGGGAAACCCACGAGCAGTACTTC
NA	TRBJ2-3	TRBV19	few	CASSKTGTDTQYF	TGTGCCAGTAGTAAAACGGGGACAGATACGCAGTATTTT
NA	TRBJ2-5	TRBV18	NA	CASSPRSQETQYF	TGTGCCAGCTCACCGAGGAGTCAAGAGACCCAGTACTTC
NA	TRBJ2-7	TRBV5-1	few	CASSWDTPPYEQYF	TGCGCCAGCAGCTGGGACACCCCTCCCTACGAGCAGTACTTC
NA	TRBJ2-1	TRBV18	NA	CASSPLGAGIEIDEQFF	TGTGCCAGCTCACCACTGGGAGCGGGCATAGAGATAGATGAGCAGTTCTTC
NA	TRBJ2-3	TRBV5-4	few	CASSLPGQGSTDTQYF	TGTGCCAGCAGCTTGCCGGGTCAGGGTAGCACAGATACGCAGTATTTT
NA	TRBJ2-7	TRBV25-1	few	CASRGQSNYEQYF	TGTGCCAGCAGAGGACAGTCAAACTACGAGCAGTACTTC
NA	TRBJ1-1	TRBV4-1	NA	CASSQDSQTGEAFF	TGCGCCAGCAGCCAAGATTCTCAAACAGGAGAAGCTTTCTTT
NA	TRBJ2-2	TRBV7-2	few	CASSLTNTGELFF	TGTGCCAGCAGCTTAACTAACACCGGGGAGCTGTTTTTT
NA	TRBJ2-1	TRBV4-1	few	CASSQVRDYNEQFF	TGCGCCAGCAGCCAAGTCCGAGACTACAATGAGCAGTTCTTC
TRBD1	TRBJ1-2	TRBV9	NA	CASSVVGAGGRGYTF	TGTGCCAGCAGCGTAGTAGGAGCAGGGGGTCGGGGCTACACCTTC
NA	TRBJ2-5	TRBV5-1	NA	CASSLVSGSVGETQYF	TGCGCCAGCAGCTTGGTGTCAGGGTCAGTAGGAGAGACCCAGTACTTC
TRBD1	TRBJ2-2	TRBV2	NA	CASSEQGVNTGELFF	TGTGCCAGCAGTGAACAGGGGGTGAACACCGGGGAGCTGTTTTTT
NA	TRBJ2-5	TRBV6-5	few	CASSYPGETQYF	TGTGCCAGCAGTTACCCAGGAGAGACCCAGTACTTC
NA	TRBJ2-7	TRBV9	NA	CASSVQGGEQYF	TGTGCCAGCAGCGTACAGGGCGGCGAGCAGTACTTC
NA	TRBJ2-5	TRBV18	NA	CASSPPGVLGETQYF	TGTGCCAGCTCACCACCAGGGGTTCTGGGAGAGACCCAGTACTTC